Presented here are 5 T cell receptor beta chains from one specimen sequenced in a study of cytomegalovirus exposure and HLA in healthy donors. Researchers ran the PCR with 60 Vbeta and 13 Jbeta primers. Libraries were prepared by immunoSEQ multiplex PCR; TCRdb keeps only in-frame clonotypes and omits some of them. The data hold 140,000 or so clones, with approximately 68% observed a single time. Material for sequencing was PBMCs. The source of these receptors is a man aged 55-75 years in good health and CMV-seronegative.

The chain uses TRBV6-5 and TRBJ1-1; D gene unclear. There are 14 residues in the CDR3. Trimming took off 6 bases at V and 3 bases at J, with 14 bases between the two ends. CDR1 MNHEY and CDR2 SVGAGI come from the germline V gene. The CDR3: CASSYGPEDTEAFF. CDR3 sequence (DNA): TGTGCCAGCAGCTACGGTCCTGAGGACACTGAAGCTTTCTTT.

The table lists this clone with a few counts. The V and J genes are TRBV7-9 and TRBJ2-1; TRBD1 is a possible D gene (6 bases). Trimming stripped 5 bases from V and 0 bases from J, with 23 bases between. This CDR3 comprises 19 residues. CDR1 is SEHNR, CDR2 FQNEAQ, per germline (reference sequence). The CDR3 protein is CASSPWGQGSKSSYNEQFF. CDR3 DNA: TGTGCCAGCAGCCCTTGGGGACAAGGGTCCAAGAGCTCCTACAATGAGCAGTTCTTC.

V gene TRBV28 combines with J gene TRBJ2-1; 10 positions match TRBD2. The germline V gene has CDR1 MDHEN and CDR2 SYDVKM. The V and J ends lost 7 bases and 4 bases, in that order; junction bases with no gene match: 4. There are 14 residues in the CDR3. The CDR3 nucleotides are TGTGCCAGCATTCTGACTAGCGGGTACAATGAGCAGTTCTTC. It is translated as CASILTSGYNEQFF.

The genes are TRBV28 and TRBJ2-7; 10 nucleotides line up with TRBD2. Germline trimming cut 5 bases from V and 5 bases from J; bases unmatched to any gene: 6. This CDR3 region has 14 residues. Germline V CDR1 and CDR2: MDHEN, SYDVKM. For the CDR3, the DNA is TGTGCCAGCAGTCGGGGACTAGCGTGGGACGAGCAGTACTTC. This translates into CASSRGLAWDEQYF.

The rearrangement uses TRBV19 and TRBJ1-5; unclear D gene. The CDR3 extends over 15 amino acids. V lost 3 bases and J lost 0, with 9 bases in between. Germline V CDR1 and CDR2: LNHDA, SQIVND (reference sequence). The CDR3 region is CASSMQDNSNQPQHF. CDR3 sequence (DNA): TGTGCCAGTAGTATGCAGGATAATAGCAATCAGCCCCAGCATTTT. The variable domain in full, with the rest retrieved from reference TRBV19 and TRBJ1-5, is DGGITQSPKYLFRKEGQNVTLSCEQNLNHDAMYWYRQDPGQGLRLIYYSQIVNDFQKGDIAEGYSVSREKKESFPLTVTSAQKNPTAFYLCASSMQDNSNQPQHFGDGTRLSIL.